This T cell receptor (beta chain) was documented in a study of blood T cell repertoires in COVID-19 (dated by TCRdb to about 2020). Broadly, across the study: The collaborator samples originated in the United States, Italy and Spain and spanned the acute and convalescent phases of COVID-19. Where available, HLA class I and class II types were obtained from metadata supplied by the sample provider rather than from assay-based typing. Sample metadata almost always included a de-identified subject ID, COVID-19 status, age in years and sex. The dataset comprised deeply sampled blood TCRbeta repertoires from subjects exposed to, actively infected with, or recovered from COVID-19. The samples were drawn from the first 160 participants of the ongoing ImmuneRACE study and from 950 to 1,500 subjects provided by 6 global collaborators. The prospective study material was composed of cDNA or gDNA derived from T cells, B-cell-depleted T cells, or PBMCs. The repertoires were released in a freely available public database meant as a resource for research on the immune response to SARS-CoV-2.

CDR3 length: 17 amino acids, cysteine to phenylalanine. Of all the DNA, just the CDR3 is kept, 51 bases in frame from base 1. The trim is 3 bases for V and 4 bases for J, with a gap of 21 bases between the germline ends. The germline V gene (reference sequence) provides CDR1 LNHDA and CDR2 SQIVND. Broader findings and caveats from the paper: The amount of clinical and demographic metadata varied by source and participant and was provided uncurated.

In the prospective study, participants were about 18 to 89 years old, resided in under 30 geographic areas of the United States, and were enrolled through a virtual design. Cohort assignment in the prospective study relied on participant-reported clinical history from a screening survey and a study questionnaire. Recovered participants in ImmuneRACE Cohort 3 were defined by two consecutive negative NP/OP PCR tests, clearance by a healthcare professional, or resolution of symptoms. Each participant in the prospective study had whole blood, serum and a nasopharyngeal or oropharyngeal swab collected by mobile phlebotomists. Prospective study participants could optionally give additional blood draws and questionnaires over an approximately 2-month period. Before DNA extraction, blood samples from the prospective study were shipped at room temperature or frozen. Concerning this clone itself: The antigen it recognizes is unknown. Nothing much larger sits one base from this clone, and base qualities are not available.

TCRbeta CDR3 regions were amplified from genomic DNA by means of the immunoSEQ Assay, a bias-controlled multiplex PCR. In the original analysis: The number of nucleated cells in each sample was estimated from the amplification of reference gene primers within the assay. To quantify the absolute abundance of each unique TCRbeta CDR3 rearrangement, sequence reads were collapsed and filtered. For each sample, productive Simpson clonality was calculated by taking the square root of Simpson's diversity index across productive rearrangements. Here the immuneACCESS table is served through TCRdb, limited to in-frame sequences with V and J called. Missing clones are a known gap in these copies; in checked studies unresolved V genes cover under half, and the rest lacks a known reason. V, J and clone size derive from that table, while D and trimming were established from the DNA sequence. In this sample the table shows around 200,000 clones, 75% to 90% of which occur a single time. Of the sample, approximately 19% falls within the top ten clones.

The sequencing sample was made of PBMCs or T cells enriched from blood (not recorded which). The receptor was derived from a man aged 40-49 years who had recovered from COVID-19. Recombination joined TRBV19 with TRBJ2-5; D gene: possibly TRBD1, on 5 matching bases. The CDR3 region: CASSMAGQGIRGETQYF. The DNA sequence follows: TGTGCCAGTAGTATGGCCGGGCAGGGAATAAGGGGAGAGACCCAGTACTTC.